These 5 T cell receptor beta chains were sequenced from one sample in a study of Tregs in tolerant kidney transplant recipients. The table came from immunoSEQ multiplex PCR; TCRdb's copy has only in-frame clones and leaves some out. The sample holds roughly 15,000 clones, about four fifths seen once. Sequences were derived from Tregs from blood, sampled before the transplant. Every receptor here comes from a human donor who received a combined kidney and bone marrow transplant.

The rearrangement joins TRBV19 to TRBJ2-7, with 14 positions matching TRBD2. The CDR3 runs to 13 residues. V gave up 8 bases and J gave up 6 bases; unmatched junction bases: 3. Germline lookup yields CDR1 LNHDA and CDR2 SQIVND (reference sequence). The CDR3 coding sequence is TGTGCCAGTGGGACTAGCGGGAGTTTCGAGCAGTACTTC. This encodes CASGTSGSFEQYF.

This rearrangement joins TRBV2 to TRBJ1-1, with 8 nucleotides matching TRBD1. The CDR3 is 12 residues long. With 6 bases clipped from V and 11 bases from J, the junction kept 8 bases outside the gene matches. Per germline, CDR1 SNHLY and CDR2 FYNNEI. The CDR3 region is CASRQGARGAFF. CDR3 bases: TGTGCCAGCAGGCAGGGGGCGCGAGGGGCTTTCTTT.

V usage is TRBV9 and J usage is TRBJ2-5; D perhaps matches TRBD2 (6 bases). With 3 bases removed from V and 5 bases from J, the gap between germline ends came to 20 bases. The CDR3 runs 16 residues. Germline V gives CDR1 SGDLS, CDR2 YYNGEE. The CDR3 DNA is TGTGCCAGCAGCGCAAGCCGGGACTCCGGGCGGGAGACCCAGTACTTC. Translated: CASSASRDSGRETQYF.

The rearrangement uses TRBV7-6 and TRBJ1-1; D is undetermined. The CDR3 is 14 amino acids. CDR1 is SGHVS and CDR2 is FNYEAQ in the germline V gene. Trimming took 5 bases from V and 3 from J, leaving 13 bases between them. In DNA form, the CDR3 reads TGTGCCAGCAGCCCGACTATGGGCCACACTGAAGCTTTCTTT. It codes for CASSPTMGHTEAFF.

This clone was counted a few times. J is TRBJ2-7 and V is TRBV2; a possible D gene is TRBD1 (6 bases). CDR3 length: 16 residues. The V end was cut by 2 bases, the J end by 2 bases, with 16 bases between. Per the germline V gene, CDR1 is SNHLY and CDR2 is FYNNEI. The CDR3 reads CASSERGHPFPYEQYF. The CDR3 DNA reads TGTGCCAGCAGTGAAAGGGGACACCCGTTCCCCTACGAGCAGTACTTC.